This T cell receptor (beta chain) was identified during a study of cytomegalovirus exposure and HLA in healthy donors. Study-wide results and limits: CMV antigen specificity was confirmed in vitro for three CMV-associated chains. TCR beta sequences reportedly predicted the HLA-A and HLA-B alleles of most subjects accurately.

The PCR ran on 60 Vbeta and 13 Jbeta primers. The method was immunoSEQ multiplex PCR; TCRdb's version includes in-frame clones alone and lacks a portion of them. The table has about 130,000 clones, more than 70% seen once; the top ten hold about 3.1%. A few counts support this clone. Its antigen remains unknown. V shed 1 base, J shed 4 bases, and the junction held 6 bases outside the gene matches. CDR3 size: 16 residues. Germline CDR1 reads SGHNT; CDR2 reads YYREEE (reference sequence). The sequencing input was PBMCs. The genes are TRBV5-4 and TRBJ2-2; TRBD2 agrees at 8 bases. This receptor was identified in a man aged 35-49 years in good health and CMV-seronegative. CDR3 amino acids: CASSLSLAGATGELFF. CDR3 in DNA: TGTGCCAGCAGCTTGTCTCTAGCGGGTGCCACCGGGGAGCTGTTTTTT.